This entry lists 15 T cell receptor beta chains sequenced from one sample in a study of human T cells and chemical hapten exposure (dated by TCRdb to about 2021). In light of the paper, this sample's time point label describes: patch test 2, 6 weeks after DPC sensitization. What the treatment or condition label conveys for this sample: therapeutic diphenylcyclopropenone sensitization with weekly scalp DPC. Preparation of the library involved RACE. Reads for this sample came from a NextSeq 500. TCRdb ran its own pipeline on the public reads, namely fastp trimming at Q25 and MiXCR clone calling, and kept in-frame beta chains. Each CDR3 protein gets just one entry, which takes the most common genes and DNA from the rows behind it. This sample gives a few hundred thousand distinct CDR3 sequences in total; more than 5% of them show up just once. The ten largest make up approximately 5.4% of the sample.

Sequencing was performed on whole blood, taken in connection with sensitization to the hapten diphenylcyclopropenone (DPC). The receptors derive from a woman younger than 30 with alopecia areata. Some clones in this sample may be carry-over from other donors' samples.

The chain is built from TRBV2 and TRBJ1-5, with D perhaps TRBD1 (5 bases). Germline-derived CDR1 and CDR2 are SNHLY and FYNNEI. Trimming stripped 6 bases from V and 4 bases from J, with 16 bases between. The CDR3 is made up of 15 amino acids. The CDR3 sequence: CASSRQGSSNQPQHF. In DNA, the CDR3 is TGTGCCAGCAGCCGGCAGGGATCTAGTAATCAGCCCCAGCATTTT.

The rearrangement uses TRBV7-2 and TRBJ1-2; D gene unclear. V was clipped by 5 bases and J by 8 bases, with 15 bases between them. This CDR3 comprises 13 residues. Looked up from germline, CDR1 is SGHTA and CDR2 is FQGNSA. The CDR3 spells CASSRVLEGGYTF. The CDR3, as DNA: TGTGCCAGCAGCCGTGTCTTGGAAGGCGGCTACACCTTC.

This clonotype was counted many times. The rearrangement uses TRBV7-8 and TRBJ1-6, with a possible D match to TRBD1 (6 bases). Germline V gene data show CDR1 as SGHVS and CDR2 as FQNEAQ. CDR3 length equals 15 residues. The ends were cut back, 0 bases at V and 10 bases at J, with 13 bases in the middle. The CDR3 sequence: CASSLAISGVSPLHF. As DNA, the CDR3 is TGTGCCAGCAGCTTAGCGATTTCAGGGGTGTCACCCCTCCACTTT.

This clonotype turned up a few times. The J gene is TRBJ1-2, the V gene TRBV6-6, with D perhaps TRBD1 (5 bases). The CDR3 is 15 residues long. With 8 bases removed from V and 3 bases from J, the gap between germline ends came to 19 bases. The germline gives CDR1 MNHNY, CDR2 SVGAGI (reference sequence). The DNA of the CDR3 is TGTGCCAGCCATCCCGGGGGAGGGACTTACTATGGCTACACCTTC. Protein product: CASHPGGGTYYGYTF.

This chain uses TRBV2 with TRBJ2-3; D is uncertain. V lost 7 bases and J 0 bases, leaving 5 bases between the germline ends. Germline V gene sequence: CDR1 SNHLY, CDR2 FYNNEI. The CDR3 is 12 residues long. DNA for the CDR3: TGTGCCAGCAAAATGAGCACAGATACGCAGTATTTT. Amino acids: CASKMSTDTQYF.

The rearrangement joins TRBV10-3 to TRBJ2-4; 9 nucleotides agree with TRBD2. CDR1 ENHRY and CDR2 SYGVKD come from the germline V gene. The length of the CDR3 is 17 residues. V trimming: 2 bases; J trimming: 3 bases; junction bases outside the gene matches: 8. CDR3 sequence: CAISEPAGGRFKNIQYF. As DNA, the CDR3 is TGTGCCATCAGTGAGCCGGCGGGGGGGCGATTCAAAAACATTCAGTACTTC.

This clonotype has at least ten counts. V gene TRBV6-5 combines with J gene TRBJ2-7; D call uncertain. Trimming left V 0 bases short and J 3 bases short, with 12 bases between. Germline CDR1 reads MNHEY; CDR2 reads SVGAGI. This CDR3 region has 15 residues. CDR3 residues: CASSYSRIRNYEQYF. In nucleotides, the CDR3 is TGTGCCAGCAGTTACTCGCGGATTAGAAACTACGAGCAGTACTTC.

This clonotype showed up many times. The chain carries TRBV5-8 and TRBJ2-4; D gene uncertain. The CDR3 is 13 amino acids. The V end lost 0 bases, the J end lost 2 bases, and 3 bases lay between the germline ends. Germline V gives CDR1 SGHTS, CDR2 YDEGEE. In DNA form, the CDR3 reads TGTGCCAGCAGCTTGGAGACCAAAAACATTCAGTACTTC. Its protein is CASSLETKNIQYF.

V and J are TRBV5-1 and TRBJ1-2, with 7 bases that match TRBD1. CDR3 length equals 14 residues. Germline lookup yields CDR1 SGHRS and CDR2 YFSETQ. The ends lost 4 bases at V and 2 bases at J; junction bases unmatched: 5. CDR3 sequence reads: CASSNGQANYGYTF. In DNA form, the CDR3 reads TGCGCCAGCAGCAACGGACAGGCAAACTATGGCTACACCTTC. Full variable domain (remainder filled in from reference TRBV5-1 and TRBJ1-2): KAGVTQTPRYLIKTRGQQVTLSCSPISGHRSVSWYQQTPGQGLQFLFEYFSETQRNKGNFPGRFSGRQFSNSRSEMNVSTLELGDSALYLCASSNGQANYGYTFGSGTRLTVV.

Many counts were recorded for this clonotype. This chain joins TRBV28 and TRBJ1-5; D may be TRBD1 (6 bases). The length of the CDR3 is 13 residues. Germline V gene sequence: CDR1 MDHEN, CDR2 SYDVKM. Trimming left V 7 bases short and J 9 bases short, with 16 bases between. The CDR3 is CASTHGQGPPQHF. CDR3 sequence (DNA): TGTGCCAGCACCCACGGGCAGGGGCCGCCCCAGCATTTT.

This clonotype was found many times. The V gene is TRBV25-1, the J gene TRBJ2-5; no firm D call. There are 10 residues in the CDR3. Trimming removed 5 bases at V and 4 bases at J, with 2 bases between. The V gene's germline CDR1 is MGHDK and CDR2 SYGVNS. This CDR3 is CASSRETQYF. The CDR3 DNA sequence: TGTGCCAGCAGTAGAGAGACCCAGTACTTC. Supplemented by reference TRBV25-1 and TRBJ2-5, the full variable domain reads EADIYQTPRYLVIGTGKKITLECSQTMGHDKMYWYQQDPGMELHLIHYSYGVNSTEKGDLSSESTVSRIRTEHFPLTLESARPSHTSQYLCASSRETQYFGPGTRLLVL.

This clonotype occurred many times. The chain employs TRBV6-2 or TRBV6-3 and TRBJ1-2; D ambiguous. V was cut by 0 bases and J by 2 bases, with 10 bases left in between. Germline V gives CDR1 MNHEY, CDR2 SVGEGT. There are 15 residues in the CDR3. DNA of the CDR3: TGTGCCAGCAGTTACTCAGGATGGACCAACTATGGCTACACCTTC. This translates into CASSYSGWTNYGYTF.

This rearrangement joins TRBV25-1 to TRBJ2-7; D may be TRBD1 (7 bases). The CDR3 consists of 15 residues. V was shortened by 3 bases and J by 4 bases, with 16 bases between the two germline ends. Germline-derived CDR1 and CDR2 are MGHDK and SYGVNS. CDR3 sequence (DNA): TGTGCCAGCAGTGAGTGGACAGGACTAACGTACGAGCAGTACTTC. Translation: CASSEWTGLTYEQYF.

The table lists this clonotype with a few counts. CDR3 bases: TGTGCCAGCAGTTTACAAGACACTAACTATGGCTACACCTTC. Its protein product is CASSLQDTNYGYTF. The V call is TRBV6-5, the J call TRBJ1-2; D not resolved. The CDR3 is made up of 14 amino acids. CDR1 and CDR2 (germline): MNHEY, SVGAGI. Trimming removed 4 bases at V and 0 bases at J, with 9 bases between.

This clonotype was observed many times. The chain combines TRBV20-1 with TRBJ2-1; 8 nucleotides align to TRBD2. This CDR3 is 15 amino acids long. V gave up 0 bases and J gave up 8 bases; unmatched junction bases: 9. CDR1 is DFQATT and CDR2 is SNEGSKA in the germline V gene (reference sequence). The CDR3 spells CSARDRGGLWHEQFF. The CDR3 bases are TGCAGTGCTAGAGATCGGGGGGGGCTTTGGCATGAGCAGTTCTTC.